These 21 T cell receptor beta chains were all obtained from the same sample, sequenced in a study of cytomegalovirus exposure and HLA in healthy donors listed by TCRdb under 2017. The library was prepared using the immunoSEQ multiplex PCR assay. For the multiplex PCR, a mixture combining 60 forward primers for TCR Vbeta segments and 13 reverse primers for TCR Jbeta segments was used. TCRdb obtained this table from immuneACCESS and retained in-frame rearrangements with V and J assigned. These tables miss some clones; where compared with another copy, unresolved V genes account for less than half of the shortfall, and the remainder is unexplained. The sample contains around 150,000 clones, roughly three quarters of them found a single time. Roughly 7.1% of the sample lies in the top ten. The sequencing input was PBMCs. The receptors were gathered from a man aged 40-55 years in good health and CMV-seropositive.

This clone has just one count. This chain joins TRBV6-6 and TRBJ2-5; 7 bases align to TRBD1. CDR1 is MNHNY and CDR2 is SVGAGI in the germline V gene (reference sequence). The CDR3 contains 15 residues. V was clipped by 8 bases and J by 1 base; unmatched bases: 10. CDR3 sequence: CASGPGQRIQETQYF. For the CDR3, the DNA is TGTGCCAGCGGACCGGGACAGAGGATCCAAGAGACCCAGTACTTC.

The CDR3 DNA sequence: TGTGCCAGCAGCCCCGACAGAAACTATGGCTACACCTTC. It codes for CASSPDRNYGYTF. The chain combines TRBV7-2 with TRBJ1-2; D may be TRBD1 (5 bases). Germline assignment: CDR1 SGHTA and CDR2 FQGNSA. The V gene lost 5 bases and the J gene lost 2 bases, with 9 bases spanning the gap. The CDR3 runs to 13 residues.

DNA of the CDR3: TGTGCCAGCAGCGAGGGAGGGACTCAGCCCCAGCATTTT. Translating gives CASSEGGTQPQHF. The J gene is TRBJ1-5, the V gene TRBV2; D possibly corresponds to TRBD1 (5 bases). Germline CDR1 and CDR2: SNHLY and FYNNEI. The V end lost 6 bases, the J end lost 6 bases, and 12 bases lay between the germline ends. This CDR3 comprises 13 residues.

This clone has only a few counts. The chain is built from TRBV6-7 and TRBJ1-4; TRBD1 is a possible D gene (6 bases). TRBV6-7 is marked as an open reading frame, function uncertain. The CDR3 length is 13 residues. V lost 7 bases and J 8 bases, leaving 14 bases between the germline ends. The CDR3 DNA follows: TGTGCCAGCAAAGTACAGGGTGGAGAAAAACTGTTTTTT. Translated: CASKVQGGEKLFF.

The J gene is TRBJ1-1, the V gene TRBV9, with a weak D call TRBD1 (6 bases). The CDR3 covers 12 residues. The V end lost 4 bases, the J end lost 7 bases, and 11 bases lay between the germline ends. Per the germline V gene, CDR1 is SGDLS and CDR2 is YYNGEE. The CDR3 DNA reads TGTGCCAGCAGCCCACAAGGGGGTGAAGCTTTCTTT. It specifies CASSPQGGEAFF.

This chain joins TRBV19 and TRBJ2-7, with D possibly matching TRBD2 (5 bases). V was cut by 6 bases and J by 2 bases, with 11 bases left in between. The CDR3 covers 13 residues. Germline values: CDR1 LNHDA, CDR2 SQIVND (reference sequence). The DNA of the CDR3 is TGTGCCAGTAGCATGGACGGGACCTACGAGCAGTACTTC. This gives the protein CASSMDGTYEQYF.

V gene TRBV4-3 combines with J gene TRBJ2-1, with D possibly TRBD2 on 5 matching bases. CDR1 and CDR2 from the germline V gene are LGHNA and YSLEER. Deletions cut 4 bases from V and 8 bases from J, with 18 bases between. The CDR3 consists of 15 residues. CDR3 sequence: CASSPALRLSDEQFF. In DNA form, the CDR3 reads TGCGCCAGCAGCCCCGCATTGAGGCTTAGCGATGAGCAGTTCTTC.

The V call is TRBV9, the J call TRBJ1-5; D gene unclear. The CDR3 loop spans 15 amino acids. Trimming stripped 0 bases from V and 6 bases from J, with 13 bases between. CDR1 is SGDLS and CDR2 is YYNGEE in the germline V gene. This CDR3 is CASSVGSARGQPQHF. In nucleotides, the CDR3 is TGTGCCAGCAGCGTAGGGTCGGCCCGGGGTCAGCCCCAGCATTTT.

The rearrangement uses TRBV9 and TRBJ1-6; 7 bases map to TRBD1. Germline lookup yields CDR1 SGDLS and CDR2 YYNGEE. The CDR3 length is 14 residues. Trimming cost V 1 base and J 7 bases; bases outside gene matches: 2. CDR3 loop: CASSVTGVNSPLHF. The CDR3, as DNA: TGTGCCAGCAGCGTAACAGGGGTGAATTCACCCCTCCACTTT.

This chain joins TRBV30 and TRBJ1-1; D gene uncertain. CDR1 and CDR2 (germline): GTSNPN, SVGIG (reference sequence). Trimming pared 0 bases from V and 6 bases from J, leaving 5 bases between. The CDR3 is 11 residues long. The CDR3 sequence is CAWSVASEAFF. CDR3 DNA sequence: TGTGCCTGGAGTGTAGCGTCTGAAGCTTTCTTT.

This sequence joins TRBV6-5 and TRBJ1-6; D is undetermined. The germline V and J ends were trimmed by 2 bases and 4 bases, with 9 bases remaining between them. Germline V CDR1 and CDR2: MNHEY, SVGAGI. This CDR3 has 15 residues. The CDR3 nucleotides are TGTGCCAGCAGTTACCTTCCAGGATATAATTCACCCCTCCACTTT. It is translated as CASSYLPGYNSPLHF.

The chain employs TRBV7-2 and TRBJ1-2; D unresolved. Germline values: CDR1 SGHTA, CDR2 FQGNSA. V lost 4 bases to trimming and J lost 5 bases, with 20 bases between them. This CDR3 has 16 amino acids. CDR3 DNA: TGTGCCAGCAGCTACCCCCCCGGGGTGAGGGAGTATGGCTACACCTTC. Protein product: CASSYPPGVREYGYTF. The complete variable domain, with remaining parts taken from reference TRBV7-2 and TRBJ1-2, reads GAGVSQSPSNKVTEKGKDVELRCDPISGHTALYWYRQSLGQGLEFLIYFQGNSAPDKSGLPSDRFSAERTGGSVSTLTIQRTQQEDSAVYLCASSYPPGVREYGYTFGSGTRLTVV.

The CDR3 DNA sequence: TGCGCCAGCAGCTTGGCCACGAGACAGGGTAGTAGAGAGTATTTT. It translates to CASSLATRQGSREYF. The V and J genes are TRBV5-1 and TRBJ2-3; 7 positions agree with TRBD1. Per the germline V gene, CDR1 is SGHRS and CDR2 is YFSETQ. V gave up 0 bases and J gave up 13 bases; unmatched junction bases: 14. CDR3 length: 15 amino acids.

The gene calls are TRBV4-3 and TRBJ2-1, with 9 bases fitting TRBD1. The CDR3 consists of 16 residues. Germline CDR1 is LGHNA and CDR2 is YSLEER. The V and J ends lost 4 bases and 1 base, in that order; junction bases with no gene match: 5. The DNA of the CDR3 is TGCGCCAGCAGCCTCCGGACAGGGGCTTCCTACAATGAGCAGTTCTTC. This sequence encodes CASSLRTGASYNEQFF.

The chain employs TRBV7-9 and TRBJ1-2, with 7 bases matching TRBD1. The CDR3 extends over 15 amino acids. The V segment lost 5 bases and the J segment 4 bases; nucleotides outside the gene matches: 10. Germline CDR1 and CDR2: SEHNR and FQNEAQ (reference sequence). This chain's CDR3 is CASSPRTGLGYGYTF. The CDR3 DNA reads TGTGCCAGCAGCCCCCGGACAGGATTAGGCTATGGCTACACCTTC.

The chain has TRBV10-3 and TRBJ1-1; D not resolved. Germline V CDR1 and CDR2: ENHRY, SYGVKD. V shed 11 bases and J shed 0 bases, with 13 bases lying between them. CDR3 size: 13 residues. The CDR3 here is CASVPGVNTEAFF. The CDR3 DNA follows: TGTGCCTCCGTTCCGGGTGTGAACACTGAAGCTTTCTTT.

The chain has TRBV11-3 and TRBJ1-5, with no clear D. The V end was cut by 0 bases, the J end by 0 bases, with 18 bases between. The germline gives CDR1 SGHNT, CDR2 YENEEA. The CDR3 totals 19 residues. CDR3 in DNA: TGTGCCAGCAGCTTAGATCCCATTGGGCAGTCGATTAGCAATCAGCCCCAGCATTTT. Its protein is CASSLDPIGQSISNQPQHF.

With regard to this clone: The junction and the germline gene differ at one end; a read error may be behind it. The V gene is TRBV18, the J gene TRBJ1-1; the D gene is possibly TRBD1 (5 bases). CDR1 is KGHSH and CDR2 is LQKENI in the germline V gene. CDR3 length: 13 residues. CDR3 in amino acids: CASSPQDYTEAFF. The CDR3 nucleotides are TGTGCCAGCTCGCCACAGGACTACACTGAAGCTTTCTTT.

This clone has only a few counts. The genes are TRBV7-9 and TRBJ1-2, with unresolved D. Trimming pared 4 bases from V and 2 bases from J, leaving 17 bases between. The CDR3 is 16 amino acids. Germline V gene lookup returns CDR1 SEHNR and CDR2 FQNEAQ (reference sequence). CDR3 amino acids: CASSSLGSAVNYGYTF. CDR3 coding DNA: TGTGCCAGCAGCTCCCTCGGGTCGGCCGTAAACTATGGCTACACCTTC.

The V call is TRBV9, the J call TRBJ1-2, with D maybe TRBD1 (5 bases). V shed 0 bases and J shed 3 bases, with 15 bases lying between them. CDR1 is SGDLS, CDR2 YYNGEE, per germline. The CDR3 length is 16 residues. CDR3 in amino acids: CASSVEGRGVDYGYTF. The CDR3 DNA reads TGTGCCAGCAGCGTAGAAGGTCGGGGGGTTGACTATGGCTACACCTTC.

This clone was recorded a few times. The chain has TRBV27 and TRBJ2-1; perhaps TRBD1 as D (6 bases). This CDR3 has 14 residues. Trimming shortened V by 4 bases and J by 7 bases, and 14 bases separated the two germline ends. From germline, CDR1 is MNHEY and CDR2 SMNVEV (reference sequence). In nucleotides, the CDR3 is TGTGCCAGCAGTTCGCACAGGGTGGGTAATGAGCAGTTCTTC. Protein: CASSSHRVGNEQFF.